This T cell receptor (beta chain) stems from a study of cytomegalovirus exposure and HLA in healthy donors. Study-wide results and caveats: It is likely that the observed cluster of highly shared sequence variants was a sequencing artifact. Several V segments, TRBV6-2 and TRBV6-3 among them, could not be told apart and were dropped.

In the case of this clone: What it binds is unknown.

Primers for the PCR totalled 60 Vbeta and 13 Jbeta. TCRdb's copy holds only in-frame clones and misses some; the assay was immunoSEQ multiplex PCR. Recorded for this sample: 100,000 to 150,000 clones. The V gene lost 3 bases and the J gene lost 8 bases, with 17 bases spanning the gap. CDR3 length equals 14 residues. The germline V gene encodes CDR1 SGDLS and CDR2 YYNGEE. The specimen sequenced was PBMCs. This receptor was identified in a man aged 18 to 30 in good health and CMV-seronegative. V usage is TRBV9 and J usage is TRBJ1-2; tentatively, D is TRBD1 (6 bases). CDR3 in DNA: TGTGCCAGCAGCGCCGGGGGGCCCCCGGGCGGCTACACCTTC. Protein: CASSAGGPPGGYTF.